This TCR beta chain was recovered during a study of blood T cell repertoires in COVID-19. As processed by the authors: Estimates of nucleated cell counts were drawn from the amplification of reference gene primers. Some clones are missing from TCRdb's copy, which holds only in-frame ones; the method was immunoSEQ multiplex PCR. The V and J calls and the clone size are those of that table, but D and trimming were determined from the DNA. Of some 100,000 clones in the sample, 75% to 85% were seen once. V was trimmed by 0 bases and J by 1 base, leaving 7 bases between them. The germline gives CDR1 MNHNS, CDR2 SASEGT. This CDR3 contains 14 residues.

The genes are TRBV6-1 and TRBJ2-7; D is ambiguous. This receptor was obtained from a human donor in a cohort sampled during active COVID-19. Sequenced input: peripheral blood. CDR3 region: CASSEALGSYEQYF. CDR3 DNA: TGTGCCAGCAGTGAAGCTCTAGGTTCCTACGAGCAGTACTTC.